Below, one T cell receptor beta chain is given with its context. Germline lookup yields CDR1 SQVTM and CDR2 ANQGSEA. V was pared by 2 bases and J by 4 bases, with 12 bases between. The CDR3 runs to 15 residues. Stated time point: pre-treatment sample, taken before nivolumab and TIL therapy. Adults with stage 4 NSCLC were enrolled in a phase I trial. This was the immunoSEQ v3 assay. Assay used: immunoSEQ multiplex PCR; TCRdb lists only in-frame clones, some missing. The repertoire includes 30,000 to 45,000 clones, about 73% of them detected once, and about 5.7% sits in the top ten. The data were obtained in a study of TIL therapy for anti-PD-1-resistant metastatic lung cancer. The wider study: Median patient age was about 50, ranging 38-75 years. By whole-exome sequencing, median non-synonymous tumor mutation burden was around 1.4 mutations per megabase. Most patients had lung adenocarcinoma; a few tumors were EGFR-mutant, two ALK-rearranged; half smoked currently or formerly.

This receptor was identified in a person aged 25 to 80 with non-small cell lung cancer. The rearrangement links TRBV29-1 to TRBJ2-6, with D possibly matching TRBD1 (6 bases). Sample: blood, taken at baseline. The CDR3 DNA sequence: TGCAGCGTTGAACACTTGGGGGCCGGGGCCAACGTCCTGACTTTC. The encoded protein is CSVEHLGAGANVLTF.